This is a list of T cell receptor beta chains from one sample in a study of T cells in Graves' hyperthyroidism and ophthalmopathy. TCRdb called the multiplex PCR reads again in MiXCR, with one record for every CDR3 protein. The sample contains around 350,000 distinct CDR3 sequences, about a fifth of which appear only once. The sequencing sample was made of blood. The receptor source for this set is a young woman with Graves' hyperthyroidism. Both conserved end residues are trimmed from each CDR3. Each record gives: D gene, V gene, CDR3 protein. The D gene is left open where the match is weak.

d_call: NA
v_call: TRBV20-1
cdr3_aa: SASKGIGGNTEAF

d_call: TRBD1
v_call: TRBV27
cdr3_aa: ASSLVAGTGNQPQH

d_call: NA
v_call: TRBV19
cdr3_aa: ASSITLINTGELF

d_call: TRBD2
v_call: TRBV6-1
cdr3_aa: ASSRLAHSYEQY

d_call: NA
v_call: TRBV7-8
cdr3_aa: ASSWPLRGVDTEAC

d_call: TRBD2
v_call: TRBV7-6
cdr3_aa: ASSPGLVNEQY

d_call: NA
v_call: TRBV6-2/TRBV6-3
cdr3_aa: ASRDDGSSGNTIY

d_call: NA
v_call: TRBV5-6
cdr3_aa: ASSPSGTQAYEQY

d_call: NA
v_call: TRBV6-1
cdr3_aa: ASRVGTPSGPQH

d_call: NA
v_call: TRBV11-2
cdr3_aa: ASSSGGDSYEQY

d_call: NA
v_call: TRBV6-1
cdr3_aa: ASGPRDNYEQY

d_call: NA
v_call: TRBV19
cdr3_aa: ASSMDGQPDYEQY

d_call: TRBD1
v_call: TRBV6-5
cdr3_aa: ASSYGQGIGELF

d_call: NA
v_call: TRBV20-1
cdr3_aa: SARAGQRAYKTGELF

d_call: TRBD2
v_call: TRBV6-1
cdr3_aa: ASREAGGIQETQY

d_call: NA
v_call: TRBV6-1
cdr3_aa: ASSDPLSVYEQY

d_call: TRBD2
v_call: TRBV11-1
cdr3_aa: ASSPLAGGTDTQY

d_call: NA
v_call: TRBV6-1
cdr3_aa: ASSGLNLGGYGYT

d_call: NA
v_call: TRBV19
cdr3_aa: ASSIIFRQGGQPQH

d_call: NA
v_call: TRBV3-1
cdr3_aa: ASSFLAAGEETQY

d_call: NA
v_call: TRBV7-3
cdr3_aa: ASSPKGGTEAF

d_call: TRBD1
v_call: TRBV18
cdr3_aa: ASSPLAVQGAGNTEAF

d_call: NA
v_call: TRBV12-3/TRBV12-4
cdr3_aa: ASSSSVNTEAF

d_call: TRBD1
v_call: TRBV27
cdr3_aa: ASSSGQGRLTEAF

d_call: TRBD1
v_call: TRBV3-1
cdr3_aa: ASRDYRDRGRTGELF

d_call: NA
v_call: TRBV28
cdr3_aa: ASTLYLGGNYGYT

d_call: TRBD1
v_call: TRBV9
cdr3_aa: ASSVDGQEGQPQH

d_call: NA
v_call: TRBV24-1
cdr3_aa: ATSDLWSREQY

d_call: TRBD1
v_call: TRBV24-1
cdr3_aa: ATSDLGQGSNGELF

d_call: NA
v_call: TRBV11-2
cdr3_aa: ASSPTEGQPQH

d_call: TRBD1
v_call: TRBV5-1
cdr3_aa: ASAGQGTDTQY

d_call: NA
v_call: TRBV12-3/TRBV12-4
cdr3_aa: ASSFRRMNTGELF

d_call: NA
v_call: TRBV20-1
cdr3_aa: SQTQGDAEQY

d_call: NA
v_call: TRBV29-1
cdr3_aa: SSAGGGPSEAF

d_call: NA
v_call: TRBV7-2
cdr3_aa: ASSINQETKY

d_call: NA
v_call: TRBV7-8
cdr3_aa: ASSSRANTEAF

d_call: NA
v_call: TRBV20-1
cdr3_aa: SARGAGTGAGELF

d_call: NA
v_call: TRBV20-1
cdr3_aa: SARDISNTDAF

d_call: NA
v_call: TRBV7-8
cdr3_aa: ASSLEGTKNIQY

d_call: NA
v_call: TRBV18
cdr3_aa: ASSPSGPRETQY

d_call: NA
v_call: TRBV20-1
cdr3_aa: SAIAGGGAYSNQPQH

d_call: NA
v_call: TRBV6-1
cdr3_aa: ASSTIPRDTIY

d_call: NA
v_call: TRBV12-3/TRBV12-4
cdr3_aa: ASSLRRNGYT

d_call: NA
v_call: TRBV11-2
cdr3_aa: ASSLDRAGTEAF

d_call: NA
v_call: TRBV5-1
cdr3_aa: ASNQEGLYEQY

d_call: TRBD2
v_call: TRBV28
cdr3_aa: ASSLLGLSGGAGGELF

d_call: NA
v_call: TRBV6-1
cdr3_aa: ASSSAGTPHYEQY

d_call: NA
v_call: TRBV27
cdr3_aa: ASSLATTETQY

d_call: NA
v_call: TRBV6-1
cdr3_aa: ASEDLKETQY

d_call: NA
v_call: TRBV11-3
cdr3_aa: ASSLFWVSSGNTIY

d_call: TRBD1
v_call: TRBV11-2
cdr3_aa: ASSLVRTGGIRNTEAF

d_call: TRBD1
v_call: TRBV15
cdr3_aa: ATSRDMVGRGQETQY

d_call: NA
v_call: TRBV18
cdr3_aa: ASSPPRGSYNEQF

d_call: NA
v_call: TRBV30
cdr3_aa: AWRVRLWDYGYT

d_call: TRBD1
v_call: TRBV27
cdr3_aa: ASSFREGAGYGYT

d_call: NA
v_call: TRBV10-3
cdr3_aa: AISGVERSTEAF

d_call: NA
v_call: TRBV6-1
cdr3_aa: ASGGLPNQPQH

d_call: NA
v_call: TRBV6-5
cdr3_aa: ASTGAGGAQETQY

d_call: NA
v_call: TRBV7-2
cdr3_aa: ASSLVQGLTGELF

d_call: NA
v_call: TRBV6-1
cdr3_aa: ASRKFSRETQY